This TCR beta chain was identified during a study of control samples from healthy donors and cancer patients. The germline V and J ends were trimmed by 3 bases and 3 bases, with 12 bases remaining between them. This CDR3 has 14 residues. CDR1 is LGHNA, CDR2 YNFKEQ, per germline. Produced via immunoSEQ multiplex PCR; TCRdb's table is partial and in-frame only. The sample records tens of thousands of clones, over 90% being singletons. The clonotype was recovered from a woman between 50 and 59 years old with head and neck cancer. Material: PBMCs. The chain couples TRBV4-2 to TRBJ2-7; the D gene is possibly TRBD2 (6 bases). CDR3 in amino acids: CASSQDGRGYEQYF. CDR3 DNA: TGTGCCAGCAGCCAGGACGGGAGAGGCTACGAGCAGTACTTC.